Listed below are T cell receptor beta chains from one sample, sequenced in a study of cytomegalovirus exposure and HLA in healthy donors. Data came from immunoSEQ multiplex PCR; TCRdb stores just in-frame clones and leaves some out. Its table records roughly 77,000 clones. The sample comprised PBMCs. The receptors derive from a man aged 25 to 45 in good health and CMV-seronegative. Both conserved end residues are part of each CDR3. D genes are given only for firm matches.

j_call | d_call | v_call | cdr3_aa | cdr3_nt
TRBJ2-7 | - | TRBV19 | CASSIRRDKRYEQYF | TGTGCCAGTAGTATCCGCCGGGACAAACGCTACGAGCAGTACTTC
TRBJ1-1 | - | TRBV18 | CASSPLGENTEAFF | TGTGCCAGCTCACCACTCGGGGAGAACACTGAAGCTTTCTTT
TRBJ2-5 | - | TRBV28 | CASSLTRGETQYF | TGTGCCAGCAGTTTAACCAGGGGAGAGACCCAGTACTTC
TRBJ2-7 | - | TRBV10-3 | CAIGRDWRGEQYF | TGTGCCATCGGCAGGGACTGGAGAGGAGAGCAGTACTTC
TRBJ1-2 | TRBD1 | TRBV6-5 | CASSPDRGYGYTF | TGTGCCAGCAGCCCGGACAGGGGATATGGCTACACCTTC
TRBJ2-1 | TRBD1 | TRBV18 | CASSLLGTGYYEQFF | TGTGCCAGCTCTCTACTAGGGACAGGCTATTATGAGCAGTTCTTC
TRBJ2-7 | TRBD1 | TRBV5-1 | CASSLVGTGGEQYF | TGCGCCAGCAGCTTGGTCGGGACAGGGGGCGAGCAGTACTTC
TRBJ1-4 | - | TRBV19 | CASSLGQTYVIGEKLFF | TGTGCCAGTAGCCTCGGACAGACCTATGTAATAGGGGAAAAACTGTTTTTT
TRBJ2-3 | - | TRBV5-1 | CASSLGPGTDTQYF | TGCGCCAGCAGCTTGGGCCCGGGCACAGATACGCAGTATTTT
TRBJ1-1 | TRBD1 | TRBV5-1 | CASSPTQGDTEAFF | TGCGCCAGCAGCCCGACGCAGGGGGACACTGAAGCTTTCTTT
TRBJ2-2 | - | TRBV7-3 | CASSGGLNTGELFF | TGTGCCAGCAGCGGGGGACTCAACACCGGGGAGCTGTTTTTT
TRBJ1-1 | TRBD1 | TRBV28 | CASSIPIGTGDTEAFF | TGTGCCAGCAGTATCCCTATCGGGACAGGGGACACTGAAGCTTTCTTT
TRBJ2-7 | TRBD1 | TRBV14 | CASRDRAYEQYF | TGTGCCAGCCGGGACAGGGCCTACGAGCAGTACTTC
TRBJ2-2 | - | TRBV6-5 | CASSREGADTGGLFF | TGTGCCAGCAGTAGAGAGGGGGCGGACACCGGGGGGCTGTTTTTT
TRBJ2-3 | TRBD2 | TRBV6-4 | CASSDSAGGPDTQYF | TGTGCCAGCAGTGACTCAGCGGGGGGGCCAGATACGCAGTATTTT
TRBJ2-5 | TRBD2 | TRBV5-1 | CASSSGLAGLGETQYF | TGCGCCAGCAGCTCGGGACTAGCGGGATTAGGAGAGACCCAGTACTTC
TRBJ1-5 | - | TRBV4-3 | CASSQVFDSHNQPQHF | TGCGCCAGCAGCCAAGTATTCGACAGCCACAATCAGCCCCAGCATTTT
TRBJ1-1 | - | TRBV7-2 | CASSLDTYTEAFF | TGTGCCAGCAGCTTAGATACATACACTGAAGCTTTCTTT
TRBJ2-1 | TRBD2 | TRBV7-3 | CASSLPGLEGDEQFF | TGTGCCAGCAGCTTACCGGGACTAGAAGGCGATGAGCAGTTCTTC
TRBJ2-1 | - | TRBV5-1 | CASSLSGGRDYQTNEQFF | TGCGCCAGCAGCTTGTCCGGGGGCCGGGACTACCAAACCAATGAGCAGTTCTTC
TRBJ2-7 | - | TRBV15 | CATSRQTSSGEQYF | TGTGCCACCAGCAGACAGACTAGTTCAGGCGAGCAGTACTTC
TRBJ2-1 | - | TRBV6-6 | CASSSPNLPDYEQFF | TGTGCCAGCAGTTCTCCCAATCTCCCGGACTATGAGCAGTTCTTC
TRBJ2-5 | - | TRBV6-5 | CASSQTRETQYF | TGTGCCAGCAGTCAGACAAGGGAGACCCAGTACTTC
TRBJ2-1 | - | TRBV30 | CAWSLDLGNEQFF | TGTGCCTGGAGCTTGGACTTAGGGAATGAGCAGTTCTTC
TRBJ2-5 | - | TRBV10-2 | CASSEPGETQYF | TGCGCCAGCAGTGAGCCGGGGGAGACCCAGTACTTC
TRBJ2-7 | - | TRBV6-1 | CASSEVNSREQYF | TGTGCCAGCAGTGAAGTCAACTCCAGGGAGCAGTACTTC
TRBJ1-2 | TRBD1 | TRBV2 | CASSDRGQGVGGYTF | TGTGCCAGCAGTGACAGGGGACAGGGGGTCGGTGGCTACACCTTC
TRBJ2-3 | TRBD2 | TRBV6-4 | CASSDSEAGDTDTQYF | TGTGCCAGCAGTGACTCGGAAGCGGGAGATACAGATACGCAGTATTTT
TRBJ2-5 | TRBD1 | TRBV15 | CATSSGGTGRSGYQETQYF | TGTGCCACCAGCAGTGGGGGGACAGGGCGGTCGGGATACCAAGAGACCCAGTACTTC
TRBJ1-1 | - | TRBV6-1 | CASTLTVNTEAFF | TGTGCCAGCACCTTGACAGTGAACACTGAAGCTTTCTTT
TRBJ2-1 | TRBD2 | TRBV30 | CAWGTSGFYEQFF | TGTGCCTGGGGGACTAGCGGATTCTATGAGCAGTTCTTC
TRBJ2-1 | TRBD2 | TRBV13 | CASLQAGGYTEQFF | TGTGCCAGCTTACAAGCGGGAGGGTACACTGAGCAGTTCTTC
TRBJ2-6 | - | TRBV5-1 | CASSSTAGANVLTF | TGCGCCAGCAGCTCGACAGCTGGGGCCAACGTCCTGACTTTC
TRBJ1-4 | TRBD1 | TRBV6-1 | CASRLDRAGGEKLFF | TGTGCCAGCAGGCTCGACAGGGCGGGAGGAGAAAAACTGTTTTTT
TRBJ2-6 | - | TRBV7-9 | CASSPSRSGANVLTF | TGTGCCAGCAGCCCCTCGCGCTCTGGGGCCAACGTCCTGACTTTC
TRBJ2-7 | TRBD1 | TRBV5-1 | CASSLRGQGLYEQYF | TGCGCCAGCAGCCTTAGGGGACAGGGTCTGTACGAGCAGTACTTC
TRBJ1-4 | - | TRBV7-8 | CASSLVPGFEKLFF | TGTGCCAGCAGCTTAGTCCCGGGGTTCGAAAAACTGTTTTTT
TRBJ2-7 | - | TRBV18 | CASSPPSSYEQYF | TGTGCCAGCTCACCCCCTAGCTCCTACGAGCAGTACTTC
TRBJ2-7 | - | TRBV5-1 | CASSLETDSYEQYF | TGCGCCAGCAGCTTGGAGACAGACTCCTACGAGCAGTACTTC
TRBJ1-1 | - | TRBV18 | CASTPRANTEAFF | TGTGCCAGCACCCCGAGGGCGAACACTGAAGCTTTCTTT
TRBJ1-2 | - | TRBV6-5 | CASSYSGPGANYGYTF | TGTGCCAGCAGTTACTCGGGGCCGGGAGCTAACTATGGCTACACCTTC
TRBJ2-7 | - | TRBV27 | CASSLRGREQYF | TGTGCCAGCAGTTTAAGGGGCCGCGAGCAGTACTTC
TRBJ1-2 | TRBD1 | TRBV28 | CASSLDRVYGYTF | TGTGCCAGCAGTTTGGACAGGGTTTATGGCTACACCTTC
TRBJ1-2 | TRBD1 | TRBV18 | CASSPLGQGAEGYTF | TGCGCCAGCTCACCCTTGGGACAGGGGGCCGAGGGCTACACCTTC
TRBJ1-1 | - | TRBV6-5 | CASTTSGNTEAFF | TGTGCCAGCACCACCTCGGGGAACACTGAAGCTTTCTTT
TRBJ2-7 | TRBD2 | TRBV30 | CAWSKAGGTYEQYF | TGTGCCTGGAGTAAAGCGGGGGGTACCTACGAGCAGTACTTC